This TCR beta chain was observed in a study of vaccination effects on CD4 cells after COVID-19. Clones were read by immunoSEQ multiplex PCR, and TCRdb kept only the in-frame ones, dropping some. The sample records 20,000 to 25,000 clones, roughly 70% being singletons. Prior to sequencing, the ViraFEST assay stimulated PBMC with viral peptide pools, which expanded the antigen-specific CD4+ T cells. It was after 10 days of culture that CD4+ T cells were isolated. Absence of prior SARS-CoV-2 infection characterized the vaccine recipients, who showed negative nucleocapsid antibodies. Per germline, CDR1 SNHLY and CDR2 FYNNEI. V lost 5 bases, J lost 5 bases, and 9 bases lay in between. CDR3 size: 12 residues. For this clone: The antigen is not known.

This TCR derives from a human donor who received a COVID-19 vaccine. The sequencing here drew on CD4+ T cells from PBMCs cultured with SARS-CoV-2 spike peptides, taken before COVID-19 vaccination. V gene TRBV2 combines with J gene TRBJ2-5; weak D call: TRBD2 (5 bases). CDR3 bases: TGTGCCAGCAGTCTGGACTGGGAGACCCAGTACTTC. It codes for CASSLDWETQYF.